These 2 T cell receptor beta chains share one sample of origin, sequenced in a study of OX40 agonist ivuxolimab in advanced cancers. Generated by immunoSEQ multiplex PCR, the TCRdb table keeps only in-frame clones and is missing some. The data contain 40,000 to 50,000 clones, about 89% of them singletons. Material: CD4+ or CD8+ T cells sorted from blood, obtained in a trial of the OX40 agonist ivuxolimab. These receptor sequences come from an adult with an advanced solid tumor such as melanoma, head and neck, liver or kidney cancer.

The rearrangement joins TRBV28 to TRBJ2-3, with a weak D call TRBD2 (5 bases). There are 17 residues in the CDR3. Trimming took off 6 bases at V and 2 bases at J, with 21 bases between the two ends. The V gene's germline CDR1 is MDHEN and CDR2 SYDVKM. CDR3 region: CASSLRLGATFTDTQYF. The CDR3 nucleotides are TGTGCCAGCAGCCTCCGTTTGGGAGCCACCTTCACAGATACGCAGTATTTT.

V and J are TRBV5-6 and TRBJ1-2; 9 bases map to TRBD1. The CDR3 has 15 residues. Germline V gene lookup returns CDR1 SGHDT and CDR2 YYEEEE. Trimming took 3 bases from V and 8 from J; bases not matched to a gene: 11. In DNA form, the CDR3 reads TGTGCCAGCAGCTCGAGTCCCGGGACAGGGCTCGGCTACACCTTC. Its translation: CASSSSPGTGLGYTF. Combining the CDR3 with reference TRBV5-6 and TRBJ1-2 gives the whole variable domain DAGVTQSPTHLIKTRGQQVTLRCSPKSGHDTVSWYQQALGQGPQFIFQYYEEEERQRGNFPDRFSGHQFPNYSSELNVNALLLGDSALYLCASSSSPGTGLGYTFGSGTRLTVV.